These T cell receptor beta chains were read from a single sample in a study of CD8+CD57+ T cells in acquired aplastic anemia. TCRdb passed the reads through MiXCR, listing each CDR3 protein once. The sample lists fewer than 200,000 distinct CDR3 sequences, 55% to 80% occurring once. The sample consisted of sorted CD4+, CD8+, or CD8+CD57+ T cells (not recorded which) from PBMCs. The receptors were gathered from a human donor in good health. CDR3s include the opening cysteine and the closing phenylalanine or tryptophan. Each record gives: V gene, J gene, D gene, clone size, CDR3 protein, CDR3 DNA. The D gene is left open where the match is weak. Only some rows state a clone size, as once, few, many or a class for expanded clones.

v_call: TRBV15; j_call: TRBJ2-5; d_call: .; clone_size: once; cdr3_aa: CATSRGGNEETQYF; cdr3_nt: TGTGCCACCAGCAGGGGGGGTAATGAAGAGACCCAGTACTTC
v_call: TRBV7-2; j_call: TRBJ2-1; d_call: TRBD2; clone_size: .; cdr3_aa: CASSLNFGGGSNEQFF; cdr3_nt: TGTGCCAGCAGCTTAAACTTCGGCGGGGGGAGCAATGAGCAGTTCTTC
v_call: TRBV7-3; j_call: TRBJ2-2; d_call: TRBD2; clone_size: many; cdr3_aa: CASSLTLAGRGTGELFF; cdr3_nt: TGTGCCAGCAGCTTAACGCTAGCGGGAAGGGGGACCGGGGAGCTGTTTTTT
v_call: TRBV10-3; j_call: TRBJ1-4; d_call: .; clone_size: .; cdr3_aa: CAISRDPGGELFF; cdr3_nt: TGTGCCATCAGTAGGGACCCAGGAGGGGAACTGTTTTTT
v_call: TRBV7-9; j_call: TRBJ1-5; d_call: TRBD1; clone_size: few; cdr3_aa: CASSSTTGDGNQPQHF; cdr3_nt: TGTGCCAGCAGCTCGACGACAGGGGACGGCAATCAGCCCCAGCATTTT
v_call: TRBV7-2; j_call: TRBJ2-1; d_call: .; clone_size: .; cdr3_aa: CASSTAHFHNEQFF; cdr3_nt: TGTGCCAGCAGCACGGCTCACTTCCACAATGAGCAGTTCTTC
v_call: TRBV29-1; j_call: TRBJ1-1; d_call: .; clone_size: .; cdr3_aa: CSVVIHGGVDTEAFF; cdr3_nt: TGCAGCGTTGTAATACACGGCGGGGTAGACACTGAAGCTTTCTTT
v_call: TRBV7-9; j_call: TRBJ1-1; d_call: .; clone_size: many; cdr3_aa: CASSLTPGGAGYTEAFF; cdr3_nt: TGTGCCAGCAGCTTAACCCCCGGGGGGGCCGGGTACACTGAAGCTTTCTTT
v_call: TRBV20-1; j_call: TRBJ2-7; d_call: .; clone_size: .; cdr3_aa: CSASRAGCEQYF; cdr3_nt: TGCAGTGCTTCGAGGGCCGGCTGCGAGCAGTACTTC
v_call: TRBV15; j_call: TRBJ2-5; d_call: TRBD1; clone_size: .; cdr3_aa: CATSRDRGEETQYF; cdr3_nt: TGTGCCACCAGCAGGGACAGGGGGGAAGAGACCCAGTACTTC
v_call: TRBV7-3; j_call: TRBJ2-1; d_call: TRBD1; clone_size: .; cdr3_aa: CASSSTGTSYNEQFF; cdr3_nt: TGTGCCAGCAGCTCGACAGGGACGTCCTACAATGAGCAGTTCTTC
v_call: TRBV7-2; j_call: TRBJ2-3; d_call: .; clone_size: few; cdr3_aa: CASSLVGTDTQYF; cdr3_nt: TGTGCCAGCAGCTTAGTAGGCACAGATACGCAGTATTTT
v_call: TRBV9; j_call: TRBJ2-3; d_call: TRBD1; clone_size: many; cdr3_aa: CASSFTQGGTDTQYF; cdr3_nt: TGTGCCAGCAGCTTCACTCAGGGGGGCACAGATACGCAGTATTTT
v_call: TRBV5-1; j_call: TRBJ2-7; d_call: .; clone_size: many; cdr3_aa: CASSFSGNLGNEQYF; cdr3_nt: TGCGCCAGCAGCTTTTCAGGGAACCTGGGCAACGAGCAGTACTTC
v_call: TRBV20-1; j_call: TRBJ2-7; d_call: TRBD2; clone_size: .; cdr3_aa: CSARGPGGEDEQYF; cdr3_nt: TGCAGTGCTAGGGGGCCGGGGGGTGAAGACGAGCAGTACTTC